This T cell receptor beta chain was recorded in a study of T cell clones after liver transplantation. About the study: Three of the eight recipients were HCV-positive; the rest had non-autoimmune, non-viral transplant indications. General study results and limits: A larger donor-reactive than third-party decline suggested partial antigen-specific deletion.

A note on this clone: What it recognizes is unknown.

Measured with immunoSEQ multiplex PCR; TCRdb has only the in-frame clones, and not every one. In the table there are 85,000 to 130,000 clones, around four fifths of which are singletons. Germline assignment: CDR1 SSHAT and CDR2 FNYEAQ (reference sequence). V dropped 5 bases and J dropped 4; count of bases not matched to a gene: 13. The CDR3 contains 17 residues. The source was CD4+ T cells from blood, collected before liver transplant. This chain uses TRBV7-7 with TRBJ2-2; 7 bases fit TRBD1. The receptor was derived from a human donor who received a liver transplant. CDR3 nucleotide sequence: TGTGCCAGCAGCCCAAGCCAGGGGGTTTCAGTCACCGGGGAGCTGTTTTTT. Translated: CASSPSQGVSVTGELFF.